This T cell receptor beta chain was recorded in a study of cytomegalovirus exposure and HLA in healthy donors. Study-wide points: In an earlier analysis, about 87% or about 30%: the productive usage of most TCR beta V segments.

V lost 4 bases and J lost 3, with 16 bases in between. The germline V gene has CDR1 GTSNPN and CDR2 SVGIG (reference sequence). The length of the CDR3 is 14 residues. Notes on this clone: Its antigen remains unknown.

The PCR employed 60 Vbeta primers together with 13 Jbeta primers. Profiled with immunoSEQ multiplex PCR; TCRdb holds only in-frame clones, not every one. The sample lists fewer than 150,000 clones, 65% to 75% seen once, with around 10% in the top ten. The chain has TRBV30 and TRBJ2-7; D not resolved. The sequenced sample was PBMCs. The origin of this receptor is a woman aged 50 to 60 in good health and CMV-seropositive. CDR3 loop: CAWNHRQPGYEQYF. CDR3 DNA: TGTGCCTGGAATCACCGCCAGCCAGGCTACGAGCAGTACTTC.